This TCR beta chain was obtained from a study of blood T cell repertoires in COVID-19. V lost 3 bases and J lost 1, with 11 bases in between. Germline CDR1 is SGHRS and CDR2 is YFSETQ. The CDR3 has 14 amino acids. Only in-frame clones appear in the TCRdb table, and some are missing; sequencing was by immunoSEQ multiplex PCR. The sample consists of a few hundred thousand clones, approximately 81% of them appearing once. Sequenced input: PBMCs or T cells enriched from blood (not recorded which). The V gene is TRBV5-1, the J gene TRBJ2-7; tentative D call: TRBD1 (5 bases). This receptor was identified in a woman aged 50 to 60 who had been exposed to COVID-19. CDR3 in DNA: TGCGCCAGCAGCTCAGACAGACCGTCCTACGAGCAGTACTTC. This codes for CASSSDRPSYEQYF.